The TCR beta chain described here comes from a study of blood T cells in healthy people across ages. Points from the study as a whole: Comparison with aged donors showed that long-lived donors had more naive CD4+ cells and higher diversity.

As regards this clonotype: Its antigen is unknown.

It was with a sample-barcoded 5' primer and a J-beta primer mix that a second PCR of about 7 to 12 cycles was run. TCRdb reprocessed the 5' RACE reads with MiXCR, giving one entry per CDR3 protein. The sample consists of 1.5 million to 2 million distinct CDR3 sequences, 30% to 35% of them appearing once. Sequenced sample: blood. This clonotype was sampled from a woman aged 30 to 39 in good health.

CDR3 nucleotide sequence: TGTGCCAGCAGCTTATTGAAGGCGCCGAACACCGGGGAGCTGTTTTTT. Translated: CASSLLKAPNTGELFF. The chain is built from TRBV11-1 and TRBJ2-2; D is unclear. CDR3 length: 16 residues. V lost 2 bases to trimming and J lost 0 bases, with 10 bases between them. Germline V gives CDR1 SGHAT, CDR2 FQDESV (reference sequence).